This entry describes one TCR beta chain. What antigen it recognizes has not been identified. It has no much larger one-base neighbor in the sample; base qualities were not kept. This specimen comes from a study of OX40 agonist ivuxolimab in advanced cancers. At the level of the whole study: Ivuxolimab was an agonistic, fully human IgG2 monoclonal antibody directed against OX40 (CD134), a costimulatory receptor. Intravenous ivuxolimab was administered to patients every 2 weeks at six dose levels: 0.01, 0.1, 0.3, 1.5, 3 and 10 mg/kg. Of the 52 patients in dose escalation, some 20 had hepatocellular carcinoma, some 15 had melanoma, 9 had renal cell carcinoma and 9 had head and neck cancer. In the dose-escalation cohort, around four fifths of patients were male, and the mean age was roughly 56 years with a range of roughly 20 to 79. Patients were allowed to have had prior anti-PD-1, anti-PD-L1 or anti-CTLA-4 therapy, and approximately 40% of the dose-escalation patients had been treated with checkpoint inhibitors. Partial responses occurred in three dose-escalation patients: two with cutaneous melanoma and one with hepatocellular carcinoma. Peripheral TCRbeta sequencing was intended to test whether TCR sequence diversity was altered and clonal T-cell expansion was caused by ivuxolimab. The paper covers the monotherapy dose-escalation part of the phase I ivuxolimab trial, which included N of about 56 patients. Broader findings and caveats from the paper: Clonal expansion of both CD4+ and CD8+ blood T cells was observed from baseline to week 6 at doses 0.1 to 3.0 mg/kg. In partial responders in the 0.1-3.0 mg/kg groups, normalized peripheral clonal expansion was found to be among the lowest, especially among CD8+ T cells. Antigen specificity was not determined for the clonally expanded peripheral T cells. Low levels of normalized T-cell clonal expansion were also seen in some patients who did not respond. On average, CD8+ T cells showed more expanded clones than CD4+ T cells after ivuxolimab.

The trial excluded patients who had a history of autoimmune disease or who were on systemic immunosuppression. In every dose cohort, peripheral blood was drawn for TCR sequencing at baseline, cycle 4 day 1, and cycle 7 day 1. The samples were taken from a phase I, first-in-human, multicenter, open-label dose-escalation trial of ivuxolimab. Adults with locally advanced or metastatic head and neck squamous cell, hepatocellular, melanoma or renal cell carcinoma were enrolled in the trial. Before TCR sequencing, CD4+ T cells and CD8+ T cells were sorted from peripheral blood as separate populations. For sequencing of the TCRbeta CDR3 region, genomic DNA was extracted from the sorted cells. TCRbeta CDR3 regions were sequenced using the immunoSEQ Assay. TCRdb carries this immuneACCESS record with in-frame sequences only. Its versions omit some clonotypes, under half of them owing to an unresolved V gene in the studies checked, with the rest unexplained. This sample has over 15,000 clones in its table, and 83% of those were observed once. The ten largest account for 21% of the sample.

The CDR3 runs 16 amino acids, cysteine and phenylalanine included. Left in the record is the CDR3 DNA by itself, 48 bases read in frame from the first base. According to the germline V gene, CDR1 reads SGHTA and CDR2 reads FQGNSA. V has 2 bases trimmed and J has 0 bases trimmed; junction bases matching no gene number 4. The sequence links TRBV7-2 to TRBJ2-3; TRBD2 agrees with 8 junctional bases. This sequence originates from an adult with an advanced solid tumor such as melanoma, head and neck, liver or kidney cancer. Here the sequenced sample was CD4+ or CD8+ T cells sorted from blood, taken in a trial of the OX40 agonist ivuxolimab. Read as DNA, the sequence is TGTGCCAGCAGCTTAAATAGCGGGATAAGCACAGATACGCAGTATTTT. This codes for CASSLNSGISTDTQYF.